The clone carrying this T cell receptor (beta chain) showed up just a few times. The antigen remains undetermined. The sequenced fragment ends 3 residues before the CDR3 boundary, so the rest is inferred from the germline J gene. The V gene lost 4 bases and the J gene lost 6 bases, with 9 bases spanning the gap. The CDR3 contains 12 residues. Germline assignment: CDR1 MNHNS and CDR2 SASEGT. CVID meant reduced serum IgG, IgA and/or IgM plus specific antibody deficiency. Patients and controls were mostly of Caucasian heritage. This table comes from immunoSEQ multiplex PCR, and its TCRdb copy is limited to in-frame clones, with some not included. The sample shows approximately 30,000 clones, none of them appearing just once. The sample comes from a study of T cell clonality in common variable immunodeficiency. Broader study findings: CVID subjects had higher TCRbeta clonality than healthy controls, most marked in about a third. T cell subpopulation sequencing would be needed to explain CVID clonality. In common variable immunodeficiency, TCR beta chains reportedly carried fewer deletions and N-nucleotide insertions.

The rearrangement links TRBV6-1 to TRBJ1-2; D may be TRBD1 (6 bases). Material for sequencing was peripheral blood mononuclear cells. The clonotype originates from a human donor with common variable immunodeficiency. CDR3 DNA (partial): TGTGCCAGCAGTGGAACAGGGAATGGC. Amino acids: CASSGTGNG. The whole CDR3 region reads CASSGTGNGYTF.